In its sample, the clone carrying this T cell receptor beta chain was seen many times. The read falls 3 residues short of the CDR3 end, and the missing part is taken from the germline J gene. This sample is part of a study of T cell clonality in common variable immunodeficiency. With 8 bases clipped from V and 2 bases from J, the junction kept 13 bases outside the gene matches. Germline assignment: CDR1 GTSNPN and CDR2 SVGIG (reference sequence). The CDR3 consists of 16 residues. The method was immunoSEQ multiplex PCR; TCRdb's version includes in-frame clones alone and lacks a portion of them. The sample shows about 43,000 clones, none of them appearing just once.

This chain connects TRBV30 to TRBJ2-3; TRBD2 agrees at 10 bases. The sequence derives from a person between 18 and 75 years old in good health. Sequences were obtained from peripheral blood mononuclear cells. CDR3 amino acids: CAGTRPGLASTDTQYF. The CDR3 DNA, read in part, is TGTGCCGGTACTAGACCGGGACTAGCGTCCACAGATACG.